This T cell receptor (beta chain) was found in a study of CD8 T cells in Susac syndrome. Study-level background: When their blood was taken, the Susac syndrome patients had either not yet had any therapy, were taking corticosteroids, or were taking intravenous immunoglobulin alone.

It was with random hexamers that 0.5 to 1 ug RNA was reverse transcribed. Across 54 Vbeta and 13 Jbeta, TCR beta CDR3 was amplified with immunoSEQ multiplex PCR. TCRdb used MiXCR to reprocess the immunoSEQ multiplex PCR reads, holding one entry per CDR3 protein. The table records 170,000 or so distinct CDR3 sequences, just under 95% of them present only once. Sequences were obtained from CD4+ T cells from PBMCs. This sequence originates from a human donor with Susac syndrome.

The CDR3 DNA reads as TGCAGCGCGACAGGGCACAATCAGCCCCAGCATTTT. Its protein is CSATGHNQPQHF. The chain joins TRBV29-1 to TRBJ1-5; 7 bases agree with TRBD1. CDR3 length: 12 residues. The V gene's germline CDR1 is SQVTM and CDR2 ANQGSEA. The trim removed 7 bases at V and 3 bases at J, leaving 3 bases unmatched.